A single sample is the source of the 2 T cell receptor beta chains below, sequenced in a study of T cells after yellow fever vaccination. Each CDR3 protein gets one entry after TCRdb re-called the 5' RACE reads with MiXCR. The top ten hold about a quarter of the sample, which has some 300,000 distinct CDR3 sequences, approximately 3.9% seen once. This specimen consisted of PBMCs, obtained on the day of the yellow fever booster vaccination. Receptors were obtained from a man aged 18 to 29 who received the YFV17D yellow fever vaccine.

In its sample, this clonotype was seen many times. The rearrangement joins TRBV9 to TRBJ1-2; possible D gene TRBD1, 5 bases. With 0 bases removed from V and 5 bases from J, the gap between germline ends came to 11 bases. CDR3 length: 14 residues. In germline, CDR1 is SGDLS, CDR2 YYNGEE. CDR3 sequence reads: CASSVGEGRYGYTF. CDR3 bases: TGTGCCAGCAGCGTAGGAGAGGGGCGGTATGGCTACACCTTC.

This clonotype was seen many times. This chain connects TRBV18 to TRBJ1-2; D might be TRBD1 (5 bases). The CDR3 loop spans 15 amino acids. Germline loops: CDR1 KGHSH, CDR2 LQKENI. Trimming shortened V by 0 bases and J by 7 bases, and 15 bases separated the two germline ends. CDR3: CASSPPTRGFRGYTF. The CDR3 DNA sequence: TGTGCCAGCTCACCACCGACTAGGGGTTTCCGTGGCTACACCTTC.